The text below deals with one TCR beta chain. V was trimmed by 4 bases and J by 7 bases, leaving 10 bases between them. Germline V gives CDR1 KGHSH, CDR2 LQKENI. This CDR3 has 13 residues. This record comes from a study of blood T cell repertoires in COVID-19. In the study overall: Samples came from the United States, Italy and Spain, spanning acute and convalescent COVID-19. PBMCs, B-cell-depleted T cells, or T cells provided the cDNA or gDNA that made up the material.

In the original processing: Reference gene primer amplification gave estimated nucleated cell counts. TCRdb keeps only in-frame clones here, not all; method: immunoSEQ multiplex PCR. V and J calls and clone size are as listed in that table; D and trimming were resolved from the DNA. This table has about 110,000 clones, about four fifths appearing once. This sequence was found in a woman in her thirties or forties with acute or convalescent COVID-19. J is TRBJ1-4 and V is TRBV18, with D maybe TRBD1 (6 bases). The sequenced sample was peripheral blood. Written as DNA, the CDR3 is TGTGCCAGCTCACTTAACAGGGCTGAAAAACTGTTTTTT. It yields the protein CASSLNRAEKLFF.